One sample yielded the 8 T cell receptor beta chains listed below, sequenced in a study of shared clonotypes between healthy human individuals. The protocol was immunoSEQ multiplex PCR, while the TCRdb copy is restricted to in-frame clones and leaves out a portion. This table has 1.5 million to 1.9 million clones, roughly 98% appearing once. Source material: naive CD4+ T cells sorted from blood. Specified subset: CD45RA+ positively selected. These TCRs come from a man aged 25 to 45 in good health.

V and J are TRBV7-9 and TRBJ2-5; 8 bases align to TRBD1. The CDR3 totals 15 residues. The germline gives CDR1 SEHNR, CDR2 FQNEAQ (reference sequence). Trimming at V came to 5 bases and at J to 4 bases, leaving 9 bases not matched to a gene. The CDR3 protein is CASSQKRTGRETQYF. The CDR3, as DNA: TGTGCCAGCAGCCAAAAACGGACAGGGCGAGAGACCCAGTACTTC.

V gene TRBV29-1 combines with J gene TRBJ2-2, with 11 bases aligning to TRBD2. With 6 bases clipped from V and 2 bases from J, the junction kept 8 bases outside the gene matches. There are 16 residues in the CDR3. Germline V gene lookup returns CDR1 SQVTM and CDR2 ANQGSEA. The CDR3: CSVAGTSGLNTGELFF. The CDR3 bases are TGCAGCGTCGCCGGGACTAGCGGACTAAACACCGGGGAGCTGTTTTTT.

The rearrangement joins TRBV5-1 to TRBJ2-1; 10 nucleotides agree with TRBD2. V was clipped by 4 bases and J by 8 bases; unmatched bases: 9. CDR1 is SGHRS, CDR2 YFSETQ, per germline. CDR3 length: 15 amino acids. The CDR3 here is CASSQGQLAGDEQFF. CDR3 sequence (DNA): TGCGCCAGCAGCCAGGGACAGCTAGCGGGAGATGAGCAGTTCTTC.

The chain carries TRBV4-3 and TRBJ2-7, with a possible D match to TRBD2 (6 bases). V was trimmed by 3 bases and J by 0 bases, leaving 9 bases between them. This CDR3 has 14 amino acids. Germline V gene sequence: CDR1 LGHNA, CDR2 YSLEER. The CDR3: CASSQATSSYEQYF. The CDR3 DNA is TGCGCCAGCAGCCAGGCGACTAGCTCCTACGAGCAGTACTTC.

This clone was seen a single time. Other DNA sequences in the sample encode the same CDR3. V is TRBV5-4 and J is TRBJ2-7; D remains unclear. This CDR3 is 15 amino acids long. Germline-derived CDR1 and CDR2 are SGHNT and YYREEE (reference sequence). V lost 0 bases, J lost 2 bases, and 12 bases lay in between. In nucleotides, the CDR3 is TGTGCCAGCAGCTTGGCAGGTGGTAGGACCTACGAGCAGTACTTC. It translates to CASSLAGGRTYEQYF.

This clone has only one observation. Here the CDR3 reads CAITRTGTGTVPSEQYF. DNA for the CDR3: TGTGCCATCACCCGAACCGGGACAGGAACCGTCCCCTCCGAGCAGTACTTC. The rearrangement joins TRBV10-3 to TRBJ2-7; 8 nucleotides align to TRBD1. CDR1 and CDR2 from the germline V gene are ENHRY and SYGVKD. The CDR3 totals 17 residues. The V gene end was trimmed by 7 bases and the J gene end by 6 bases; junction bases not matched to a gene: 20.

CDR3 protein: CASSLVWGGNQPQHF. CDR3 coding DNA: TGTGCCAGCAGCTTAGTTTGGGGTGGCAATCAGCCCCAGCATTTT. J is TRBJ1-5 and V is TRBV7-2; D call uncertain. Germline V CDR1 and CDR2: SGHTA, FQGNSA. The CDR3 length is 15 residues. Trimming pared 1 base from V and 2 bases from J, leaving 9 bases between.

The chain is built from TRBV5-1 and TRBJ2-1; perhaps TRBD2 as D (6 bases). Trimming left V 2 bases short and J 5 bases short, with 20 bases between. The CDR3 totals 17 residues. In germline, CDR1 is SGHRS, CDR2 YFSETQ. The CDR3 loop reads CASSLPSRRERDNEQFF. As DNA, the CDR3 is TGCGCCAGCAGCTTACCCTCGCGGAGGGAGAGAGACAATGAGCAGTTCTTC.